These T cell receptor beta chains were read from a single sample in a study of shared clonotypes between healthy human individuals. This table comes from immunoSEQ multiplex PCR, and its TCRdb copy is limited to in-frame clones, with some not included. The table lists millions of clones, approximately 93% of them singletons, with 0.35% to 0.45% in the top ten. The sample was naive CD4+ T cells from PBMCs. The origin of the receptors is a man aged 18 to 29 in good health. Some clones in this sample may be carry-over from other donors' samples. The CDR3 runs from the conserved cysteine through the conserved F or W. D genes are given only for firm matches. Clone size is not always given. Where it is, it says once, few, many or a class for expanded clones.

v_gene: TRBV27; d_gene: -; j_gene: TRBJ1-1; abundance: -; CDR3nt: TGTGCCAGCAGTTTATCGGAGCCCCTGGGAAAAGCTTTCTTT; CDR3aa: CASSLSEPLGKAFF
v_gene: TRBV4-3; d_gene: -; j_gene: TRBJ2-3; abundance: -; CDR3nt: TGCGCCAGCAGCCAAGGGTACCGGGGTCGGAGTACGCAGTATTTT; CDR3aa: CASSQGYRGRSTQYF
v_gene: TRBV7-7; d_gene: TRBD1; j_gene: TRBJ2-5; abundance: -; CDR3nt: TGTGCCAGCAGCCAAGTCGGACAGGGTGGGGAGACCCAGTACTTC; CDR3aa: CASSQVGQGGETQYF
v_gene: TRBV11-2; d_gene: -; j_gene: TRBJ2-7; abundance: -; CDR3nt: TGTGCCAGCAGTCGCCTAAGGACAGCTGCCTACGAGCAGTACTTC; CDR3aa: CASSRLRTAAYEQYF
v_gene: TRBV5-1; d_gene: -; j_gene: TRBJ2-3; abundance: -; CDR3nt: TGCGCCAGCAGCTTGCTCGATTCTCGGGTCGATACGCAGTATTTT; CDR3aa: CASSLLDSRVDTQYF
v_gene: TRBV5-1; d_gene: -; j_gene: TRBJ2-2; abundance: -; CDR3nt: TGCGCCAGCAGCTTGGTGCGGGGAGGCACCGGGGAGCTGTTTTTT; CDR3aa: CASSLVRGGTGELFF
v_gene: TRBV29-1; d_gene: -; j_gene: TRBJ1-2; abundance: -; CDR3nt: TGCAGCGTTGATGGGGGGTATGAGGACTATGGCTACACCTTC; CDR3aa: CSVDGGYEDYGYTF
v_gene: TRBV5-4; d_gene: -; j_gene: TRBJ2-5; abundance: -; CDR3nt: TGTGCCAGCAGCTTAGTAGAGGGACGGCAAGAGACCCAGTACTTC; CDR3aa: CASSLVEGRQETQYF
v_gene: TRBV9; d_gene: -; j_gene: TRBJ2-1; abundance: -; CDR3nt: TGTGCCAGCAGCGTAGAAGGAGGATCCTACAATGAGCAGTTCTTC; CDR3aa: CASSVEGGSYNEQFF
v_gene: TRBV30; d_gene: -; j_gene: TRBJ1-4; abundance: -; CDR3nt: TGTGCCTGGAGCGGACCGGCGGCAACTAATGAAAAACTGTTTTTT; CDR3aa: CAWSGPAATNEKLFF
v_gene: TRBV4-3; d_gene: -; j_gene: TRBJ2-3; abundance: -; CDR3nt: TGCGCCAGCAGCCAAGGGCCGGCACAGGGCACAGATACGCAGTATTTT; CDR3aa: CASSQGPAQGTDTQYF
v_gene: TRBV28; d_gene: TRBD2; j_gene: TRBJ2-5; abundance: -; CDR3nt: TGTGCCACCAGGGCAGCGGGGGCCCAAGAGACCCAGTACTTC; CDR3aa: CATRAAGAQETQYF
v_gene: TRBV6-1; d_gene: -; j_gene: TRBJ2-2; abundance: -; CDR3nt: TGTGCCAGCCCACGGTGGCCCACCGGGGAGCTGTTTTTT; CDR3aa: CASPRWPTGELFF
v_gene: TRBV30; d_gene: TRBD2; j_gene: TRBJ2-2; abundance: -; CDR3nt: TGTGCCTGGAGTGCCTACTATGGGGCGGGAGGGGCCGGGGAGCTGTTTTTT; CDR3aa: CAWSAYYGAGGAGELFF
v_gene: TRBV11-1; d_gene: -; j_gene: TRBJ2-2; abundance: -; CDR3nt: TGTGCCAGCACCGCCGCGGAGCTAGGGGGCACCGGGGAGCTGTTTTTT; CDR3aa: CASTAAELGGTGELFF
v_gene: TRBV7-8; d_gene: -; j_gene: TRBJ2-7; abundance: -; CDR3nt: TGTGCCAGCAGCCTCGGACAGCAGTACGAGCAGTACTTC; CDR3aa: CASSLGQQYEQYF
v_gene: TRBV2; d_gene: -; j_gene: TRBJ2-3; abundance: -; CDR3nt: TGTGCCAGCAGGATCTTTTCTGCTGGCACAGATACGCAGTATTTT; CDR3aa: CASRIFSAGTDTQYF
v_gene: TRBV7-9; d_gene: -; j_gene: TRBJ1-4; abundance: -; CDR3nt: TGTGCCAGCAGCAAAGAACGCTACTCGAATGAAAAACTGTTTTTT; CDR3aa: CASSKERYSNEKLFF
v_gene: TRBV29-1; d_gene: -; j_gene: TRBJ2-6; abundance: -; CDR3nt: TGCAGCGTTGAAGGGGGGCCAGGGGCCAACGTCCTGACTTTC; CDR3aa: CSVEGGPGANVLTF
v_gene: TRBV28; d_gene: -; j_gene: TRBJ2-7; abundance: -; CDR3nt: TGTGCCAGCAGTTTACCCGGATACGAGCAGTACTTC; CDR3aa: CASSLPGYEQYF
v_gene: TRBV2; d_gene: -; j_gene: TRBJ2-5; abundance: -; CDR3nt: TGTGCCAGCAGGCAGGACTGGGAAGAGACCCAGTACTTC; CDR3aa: CASRQDWEETQYF
v_gene: TRBV6-1; d_gene: -; j_gene: TRBJ2-2; abundance: -; CDR3nt: TGTGCCAGCAGGATCCACTTGAGGGCCGGGGAGCTGTTTTTT; CDR3aa: CASRIHLRAGELFF
v_gene: TRBV15; d_gene: -; j_gene: TRBJ1-1; abundance: -; CDR3nt: TGTGCCACCAGCAGTTACAGAGCCGCCACTGAAGCTTTCTTT; CDR3aa: CATSSYRAATEAFF
v_gene: TRBV6-5; d_gene: TRBD1; j_gene: TRBJ1-4; abundance: -; CDR3nt: TGTGCCAGCAGTTATCACAGGGGTCTCGGTGAAAAACTGTTTTTT; CDR3aa: CASSYHRGLGEKLFF
v_gene: TRBV11-2; d_gene: -; j_gene: TRBJ1-3; abundance: -; CDR3nt: TGTGCCAGCAGCCTAGTCGGTTGGAACACCATATATTTT; CDR3aa: CASSLVGWNTIYF
v_gene: TRBV9; d_gene: TRBD1; j_gene: TRBJ2-7; abundance: -; CDR3nt: TGTGCCAGCAGCGCCGGGACAGGGTTCACCTACGAGCAGTACTTC; CDR3aa: CASSAGTGFTYEQYF
v_gene: TRBV27; d_gene: -; j_gene: TRBJ2-2; abundance: -; CDR3nt: TGTGCCAGCCAAAACTACAGGGCCGTCAACACCGGGGAGCTGTTTTTT; CDR3aa: CASQNYRAVNTGELFF
v_gene: TRBV28; d_gene: -; j_gene: TRBJ2-7; abundance: -; CDR3nt: TGTGCCAGCAGTTTCGTCCAATACGAGCAGTACTTC; CDR3aa: CASSFVQYEQYF
v_gene: TRBV7-2; d_gene: TRBD1; j_gene: TRBJ1-1; abundance: -; CDR3nt: TGTGCCAGCAGCTTAAGGACAGGGGATGAAGCTTTCTTT; CDR3aa: CASSLRTGDEAFF
v_gene: TRBV28; d_gene: TRBD1; j_gene: TRBJ1-4; abundance: -; CDR3nt: TGTGCCAGCAGTTCTCGGACAGGAGGAAATGAAAAACTGTTTTTT; CDR3aa: CASSSRTGGNEKLFF
v_gene: TRBV2; d_gene: -; j_gene: TRBJ2-3; abundance: -; CDR3nt: TGTGCCAGCAGTGAAGGGAGGACCGGGACCCGCCTGGATACGCAGTATTTT; CDR3aa: CASSEGRTGTRLDTQYF
v_gene: TRBV18; d_gene: TRBD1; j_gene: TRBJ1-4; abundance: -; CDR3nt: TGTGCCAGCTCCCCGACAGGGGGCGATGAAAAACTGTTTTTT; CDR3aa: CASSPTGGDEKLFF
v_gene: TRBV7-9; d_gene: -; j_gene: TRBJ2-1; abundance: -; CDR3nt: TGTGCCAGCGGACTATTGACACGAGGAAGACACAATGAGCAGTTCTTC; CDR3aa: CASGLLTRGRHNEQFF
v_gene: TRBV7-3; d_gene: -; j_gene: TRBJ2-4; abundance: -; CDR3nt: TGTGCCAGCAGCCCCGGTCGGCTAGCTCCAAACATTCAGTACTTC; CDR3aa: CASSPGRLAPNIQYF
v_gene: TRBV28; d_gene: TRBD2; j_gene: TRBJ2-5; abundance: once; CDR3nt: TGTGCCAGCAGTTTACGCGGTCTTGGGGGACTAGCGGGGGACCAAGAGACCCAGTACTTC; CDR3aa: CASSLRGLGGLAGDQETQYF
v_gene: TRBV6-5; d_gene: -; j_gene: TRBJ2-7; abundance: -; CDR3nt: TGTGCCAGCAGTTACAACGGGCAGCTAGTCAACGAGCAGTACTTC; CDR3aa: CASSYNGQLVNEQYF
v_gene: TRBV5-8; d_gene: TRBD2; j_gene: TRBJ2-1; abundance: once; CDR3nt: TGTGCCAGCAGCTTGAGCCTAGCGGGAGGTAACAATGAGCAGTTCTTC; CDR3aa: CASSLSLAGGNNEQFF